This T cell receptor beta chain was identified in a study of brain T cells in children with intractable seizures. The CDR3 covers 15 residues. Germline CDR1 is LNHDA and CDR2 is SQIVND (reference sequence). Losses at the gene ends were 7 bases for V and 5 bases for J; bases not matched to a gene: 12. As to this clone: The antigen remains unidentified.

General study findings and limits: Only CDR3 sequence similarity suggested viral specificity, without known HCMV serostatus. Absence of clones before surgery may stem from lower sequencing depth.

The data were produced by immunoSEQ multiplex PCR, yet TCRdb's version contains in-frame clones alone and is incomplete. The data contain 300,000 to 400,000 clones, more than 85% of them singletons. Time point noted: blood from clinic visit 5 months post-surgery; TSC patient then seizure free. Surgery cases with the highest brain T cell transcript signatures were chosen for sequencing. Before surgery, patients took at least one anti-epileptic drug. Source: peripheral blood, taken approximately 5 months after surgery. The sequence was obtained from a boy less than two years old with tuberous sclerosis and intractable seizures. The chain links TRBV19 to TRBJ2-5; TRBD2 agrees at 8 bases. The CDR3 nucleotides read TGTGCCAGTAAAAAGACGGGGGGGCCGGAGGAGACCCAGTACTTC. Protein: CASKKTGGPEETQYF. Complete variable domain (other parts from reference TRBV19 and TRBJ2-5): DGGITQSPKYLFRKEGQNVTLSCEQNLNHDAMYWYRQDPGQGLRLIYYSQIVNDFQKGDIAEGYSVSREKKESFPLTVTSAQKNPTAFYLCASKKTGGPEETQYFGPGTRLLVL.